This T cell receptor beta chain was sequenced in a study of T cell repertoires in cytomegalovirus infection. The CDR3 extends over 13 amino acids. The ends were cut back, 3 bases at V and 4 bases at J, with 9 bases in the middle. Germline V gives CDR1 SGHNT, CDR2 YENEEA. In this sample, this clonotype turned up a few times. Its target is not known. TCRdb ran MiXCR on the reads and lists one entry per CDR3 protein. The data hold tens of thousands of distinct CDR3 sequences, with 20% to 25% observed a single time. This rearrangement joins TRBV11-3 to TRBJ1-2; no clear D gene. Material: CD8+ T cells from cultured PBMCs, obtained from culture after CMV antigen stimulation. This receptor was identified in a human donor in good health (CMV status not recorded). Some clones in this sample may be carry-over from other donors' samples. The DNA of the CDR3 is TGTGCCAGCAGCTTTAGACAACCCTATGGCTACACCTTC. Amino acid sequence: CASSFRQPYGYTF.